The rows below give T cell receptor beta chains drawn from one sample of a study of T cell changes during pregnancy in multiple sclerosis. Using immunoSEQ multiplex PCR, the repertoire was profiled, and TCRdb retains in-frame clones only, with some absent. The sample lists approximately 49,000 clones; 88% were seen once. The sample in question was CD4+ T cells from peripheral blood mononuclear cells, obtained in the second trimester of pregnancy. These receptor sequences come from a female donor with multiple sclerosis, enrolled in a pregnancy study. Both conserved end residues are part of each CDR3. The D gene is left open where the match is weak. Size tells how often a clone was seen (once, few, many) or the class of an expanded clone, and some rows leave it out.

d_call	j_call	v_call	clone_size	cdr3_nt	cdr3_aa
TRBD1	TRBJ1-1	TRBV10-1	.	TGCGCCAGCAGTGAAGGGACAGGGAAAACTGAAGCTTTCTTT	CASSEGTGKTEAFF
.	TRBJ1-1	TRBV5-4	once	TGTGCCAGCAGCTTGCTACTTAACACTGAAGCTTTCTTT	CASSLLLNTEAFF
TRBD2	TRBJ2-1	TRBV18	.	TGTGCCAGCTCACTACACCGGAGCGGGGGCTACAATGAGCAGTTCTTC	CASSLHRSGGYNEQFF
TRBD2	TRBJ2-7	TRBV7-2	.	TGTGCCAGCAGCGTTAGGGGGACTAGCGGGAGTGAAGAGCAGTACTTC	CASSVRGTSGSEEQYF
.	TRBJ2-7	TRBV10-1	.	TGCGCCAGCTCCTTCTTAGAGTCCTACGAGCAGTACTTC	CASSFLESYEQYF
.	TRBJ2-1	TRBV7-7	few	TGTGCCAGCAGCTTATCGGTCTACAATGAGCAGTTCTTC	CASSLSVYNEQFF
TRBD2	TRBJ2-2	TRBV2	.	TGTGCCAGCAGTCCTACAGGACTAGCGGGGAACACCGGGGAGCTGTTTTTT	CASSPTGLAGNTGELFF
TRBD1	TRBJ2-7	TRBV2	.	TGTGCCAGCAGGGACAGGGCCTACGAGCAGTACTTC	CASRDRAYEQYF
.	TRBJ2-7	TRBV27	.	TGTGCCAGCAGTTTCCAGGGGCCGACCTACGAGCAGTACTTC	CASSFQGPTYEQYF
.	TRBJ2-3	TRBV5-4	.	TGTGCCAGCAGCCGGAGCGGAACTAGCACAGATACGCAGTATTTT	CASSRSGTSTDTQYF
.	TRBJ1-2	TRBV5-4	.	TGTGCCAGCAGCTTGGCGAGGACTGATGGCTACACCTTC	CASSLARTDGYTF
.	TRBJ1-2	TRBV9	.	TGTGCCAGCAGCGGACAGGAGTATGGCTACACCTTC	CASSGQEYGYTF
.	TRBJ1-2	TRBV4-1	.	TGCGCCAGCAGCCAAGAAACAGGGAAAAACTATGGCTACACCTTC	CASSQETGKNYGYTF
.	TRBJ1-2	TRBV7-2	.	TGTGCCAGCAGCTTACCCTACCACTATGGCTACACCTTC	CASSLPYHYGYTF
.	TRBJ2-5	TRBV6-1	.	TGTGCCAGCAGTGAGAGGGCCCCGCGAGTGGCCCAGTACTTC	CASSERAPRVAQYF
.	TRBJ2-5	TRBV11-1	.	TGTGCCAGCAGCTTAGACACGGGAGTGGCGACCCAGTACTTC	CASSLDTGVATQYF
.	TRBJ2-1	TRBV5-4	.	TGTGCCAGCAGCTTGGGGGGAGTTGGTTCGAATGAGCAGTTCTTC	CASSLGGVGSNEQFF
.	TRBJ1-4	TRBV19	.	TGTGCCAGTAGTAGCCAGGGGTTGGGACGTGAAAAACTGTTTTTT	CASSSQGLGREKLFF